The present TCR beta chain was sequenced within a study of T cell responses to AZD1222 COVID-19 vaccine. In regard to this clone: Its antigen is unidentified.

General study findings and limits: In the spike-specific TCR repertoire, nearly half reportedly target unmutated variant regions.

Germline CDR1 SGHTA, CDR2 FQGTGA. This CDR3 has 13 amino acids. Trimming stripped 2 bases from V and 7 bases from J, with 9 bases between. Sequencing used immunoSEQ multiplex PCR; TCRdb keeps in-frame clones, though not all of them. Seen here are 150,000 to 200,000 clones, 70% to 90% observed once, and the top ten hold 3.5% to 5.5%. The rearrangement links TRBV7-3 to TRBJ2-1; D gene ambiguous. The sequencing here drew on peripheral blood, taken 28 days after the second dose of the MenACWY control vaccine. The receptor comes from an adult who received the MenACWY meningococcal vaccine as a control. CDR3 sequence: CASSLSPLNEQFF. The CDR3 DNA reads TGTGCCAGCAGCTTATCCCCATTGAATGAGCAGTTCTTC.